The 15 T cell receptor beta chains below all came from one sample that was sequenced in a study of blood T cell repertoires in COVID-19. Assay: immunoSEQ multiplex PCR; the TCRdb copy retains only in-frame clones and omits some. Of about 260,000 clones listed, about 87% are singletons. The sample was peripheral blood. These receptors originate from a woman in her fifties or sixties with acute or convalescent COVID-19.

Here the CDR3 reads CASSLGGTSGYYSSYNEQFF. In DNA form, the CDR3 reads TGTGCCAGCAGTTTAGGCGGGACTAGCGGGTATTATAGCTCCTACAATGAGCAGTTCTTC. The chain has TRBV28 and TRBJ2-1, with 12 bases matching TRBD2. Germline CDR1 is MDHEN and CDR2 is SYDVKM. Trimming at V came to 2 bases and at J to 0 bases, leaving 11 bases not matched to a gene. The CDR3 is 20 amino acids.

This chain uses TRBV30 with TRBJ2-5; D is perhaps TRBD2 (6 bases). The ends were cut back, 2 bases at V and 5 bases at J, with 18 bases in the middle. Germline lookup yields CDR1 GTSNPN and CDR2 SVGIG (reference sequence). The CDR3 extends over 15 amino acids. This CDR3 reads CAWSHSLSGGETQYF. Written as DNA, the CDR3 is TGTGCCTGGAGTCATTCGCTTAGCGGCGGGGAGACCCAGTACTTC.

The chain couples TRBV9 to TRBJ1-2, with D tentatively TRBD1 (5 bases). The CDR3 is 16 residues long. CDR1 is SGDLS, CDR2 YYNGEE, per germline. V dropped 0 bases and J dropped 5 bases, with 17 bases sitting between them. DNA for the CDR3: TGTGCCAGCAGCGTAGGAGGTCCCGCCCGACAGTATGGCTACACCTTC. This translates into CASSVGGPARQYGYTF.

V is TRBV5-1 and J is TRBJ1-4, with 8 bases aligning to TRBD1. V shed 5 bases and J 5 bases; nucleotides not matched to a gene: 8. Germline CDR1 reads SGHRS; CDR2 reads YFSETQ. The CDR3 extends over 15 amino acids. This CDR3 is CASSPSGGGNEKLFF. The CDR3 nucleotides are TGCGCCAGCAGTCCATCAGGGGGCGGCAATGAAAAACTGTTTTTT.

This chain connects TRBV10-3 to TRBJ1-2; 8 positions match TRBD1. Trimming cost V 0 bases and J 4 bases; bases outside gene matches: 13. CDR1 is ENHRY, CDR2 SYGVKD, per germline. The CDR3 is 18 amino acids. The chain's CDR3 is CAISESARGPALGYGYTF. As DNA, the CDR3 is TGTGCCATCAGTGAGTCGGCCAGGGGGCCCGCGCTTGGCTATGGCTACACCTTC.

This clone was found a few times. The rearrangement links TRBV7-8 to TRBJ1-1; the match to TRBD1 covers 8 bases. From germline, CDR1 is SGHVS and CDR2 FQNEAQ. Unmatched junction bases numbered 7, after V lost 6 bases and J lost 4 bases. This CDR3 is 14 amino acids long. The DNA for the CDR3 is TGTGCCAGCAGTTCCGGGACAGGAAGCACTGAAGCTTTCTTT. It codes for CASSSGTGSTEAFF.

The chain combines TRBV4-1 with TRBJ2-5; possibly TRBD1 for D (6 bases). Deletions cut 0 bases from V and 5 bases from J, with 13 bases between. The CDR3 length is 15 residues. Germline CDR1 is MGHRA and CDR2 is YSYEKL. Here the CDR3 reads CASSQDGQSPETQYF. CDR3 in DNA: TGCGCCAGCAGCCAAGATGGACAGTCCCCCGAGACCCAGTACTTC.

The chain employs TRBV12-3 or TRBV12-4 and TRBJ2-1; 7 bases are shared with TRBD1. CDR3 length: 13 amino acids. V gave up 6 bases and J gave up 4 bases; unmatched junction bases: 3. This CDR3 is CASSDREYNEQFF. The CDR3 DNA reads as TGTGCCAGCAGCGACAGGGAATACAATGAGCAGTTCTTC.

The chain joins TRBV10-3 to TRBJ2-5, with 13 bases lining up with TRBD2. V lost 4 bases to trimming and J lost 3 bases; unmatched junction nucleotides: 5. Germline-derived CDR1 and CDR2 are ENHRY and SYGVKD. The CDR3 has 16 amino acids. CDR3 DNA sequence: TGTGCCATCAGTGCAGCCGGGACTAGCGGGGAAGAGACCCAGTACTTC. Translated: CAISAAGTSGEETQYF.

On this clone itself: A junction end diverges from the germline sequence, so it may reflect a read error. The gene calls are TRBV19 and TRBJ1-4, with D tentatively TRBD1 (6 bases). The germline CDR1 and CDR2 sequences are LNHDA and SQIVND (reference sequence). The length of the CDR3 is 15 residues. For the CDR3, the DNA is TGTGCCAGTAATAGTGACGGGACAACAAATGAAAAACTGTTTTTT. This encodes CASNSDGTTNEKLFF.

The CDR3 DNA follows: TGTGCCAGCAGCCTGGACAGGGGTGGTTCACCCCTCCACTTT. It specifies CASSLDRGGSPLHF. V gene TRBV6-5 combines with J gene TRBJ1-6; 9 bases line up with TRBD1. The CDR3 loop spans 14 amino acids. The V and J ends lost 6 bases and 9 bases, in that order; junction bases with no gene match: 6. Germline lookup yields CDR1 MNHEY and CDR2 SVGAGI.

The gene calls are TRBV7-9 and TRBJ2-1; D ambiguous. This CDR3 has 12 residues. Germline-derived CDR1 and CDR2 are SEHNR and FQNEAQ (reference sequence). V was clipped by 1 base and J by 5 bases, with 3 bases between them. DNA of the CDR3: TGTGCCAGCAGCTTAGTAAACAATGAGCAGTTCTTC. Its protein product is CASSLVNNEQFF. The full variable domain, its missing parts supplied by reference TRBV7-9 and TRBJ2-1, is DTGVSQNPRHKITKRGQNVTFRCDPISEHNRLYWYRQTLGQGPEFLTYFQNEAQLEKSRLLSDRFSAERPKGSFSTLEIQRTEQGDSAMYLCASSLVNNEQFFGPGTRLTVL.

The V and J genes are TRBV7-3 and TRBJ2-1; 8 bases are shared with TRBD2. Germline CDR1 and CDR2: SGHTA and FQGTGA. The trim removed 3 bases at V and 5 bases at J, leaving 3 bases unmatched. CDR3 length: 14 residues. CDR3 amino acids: CASSLGLGDNEQFF. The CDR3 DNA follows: TGTGCCAGCAGCTTGGGACTAGGGGACAATGAGCAGTTCTTC. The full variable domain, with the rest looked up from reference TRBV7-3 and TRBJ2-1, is GAGVSQTPSNKVTEKGKYVELRCDPISGHTALYWYRQSLGQGPEFLIYFQGTGAADDSGLPNDRFFAVRPEGSVSTLKIQRTERGDSAVYLCASSLGLGDNEQFFGPGTRLTVL.

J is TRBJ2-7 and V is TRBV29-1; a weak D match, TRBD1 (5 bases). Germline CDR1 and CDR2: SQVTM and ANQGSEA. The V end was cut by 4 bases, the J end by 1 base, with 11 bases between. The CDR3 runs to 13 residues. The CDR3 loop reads CSVVGQSSYEQYF. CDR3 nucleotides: TGCAGCGTTGTGGGGCAGTCTTCCTACGAGCAGTACTTC.

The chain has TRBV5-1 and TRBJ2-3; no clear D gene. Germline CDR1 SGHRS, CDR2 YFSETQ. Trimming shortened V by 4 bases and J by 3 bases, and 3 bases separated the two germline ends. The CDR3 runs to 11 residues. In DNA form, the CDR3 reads TGCGCCAGCAGCCTAACAGATACGCAGTATTTT. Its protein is CASSLTDTQYF.